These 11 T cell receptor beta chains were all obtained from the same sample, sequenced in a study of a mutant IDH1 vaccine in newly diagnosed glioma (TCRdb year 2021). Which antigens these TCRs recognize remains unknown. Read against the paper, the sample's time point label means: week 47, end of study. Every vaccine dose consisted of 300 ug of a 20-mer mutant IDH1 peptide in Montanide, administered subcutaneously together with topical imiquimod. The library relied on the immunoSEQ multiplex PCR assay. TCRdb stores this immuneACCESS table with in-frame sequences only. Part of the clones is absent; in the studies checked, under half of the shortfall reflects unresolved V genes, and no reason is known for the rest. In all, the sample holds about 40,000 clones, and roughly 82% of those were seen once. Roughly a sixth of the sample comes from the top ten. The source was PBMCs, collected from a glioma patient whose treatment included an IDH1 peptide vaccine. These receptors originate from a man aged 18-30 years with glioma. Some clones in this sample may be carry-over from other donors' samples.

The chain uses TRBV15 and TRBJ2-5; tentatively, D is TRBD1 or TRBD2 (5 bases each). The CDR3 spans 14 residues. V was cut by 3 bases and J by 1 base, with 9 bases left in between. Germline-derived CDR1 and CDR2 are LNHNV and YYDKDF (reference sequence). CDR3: CATSRPGTQETQYF. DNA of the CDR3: TGTGCCACCAGCAGGCCCGGGACCCAAGAGACCCAGTACTTC.

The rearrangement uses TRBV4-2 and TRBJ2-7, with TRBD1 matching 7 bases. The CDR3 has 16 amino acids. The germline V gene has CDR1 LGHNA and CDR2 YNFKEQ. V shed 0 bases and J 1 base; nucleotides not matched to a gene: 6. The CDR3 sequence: CASSQDSGTASYEQYF. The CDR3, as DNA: TGTGCCAGCAGCCAAGATTCCGGGACAGCGTCCTACGAGCAGTACTTC.

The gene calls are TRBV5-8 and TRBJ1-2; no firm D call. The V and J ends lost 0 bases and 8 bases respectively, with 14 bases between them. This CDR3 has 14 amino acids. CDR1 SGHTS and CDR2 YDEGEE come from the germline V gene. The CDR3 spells CASSLGTALGGYTF. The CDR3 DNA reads TGTGCCAGCAGCTTGGGGACGGCCTTGGGAGGCTACACCTTC. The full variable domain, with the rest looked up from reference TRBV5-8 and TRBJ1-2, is EAGVTQSPTHLIKTRGQQATLRCSPISGHTSVYWYQQALGLGLQFLLWYDEGEERNRGNFPPRFSGRQFPNYSSELNVNALELEDSALYLCASSLGTALGGYTFGSGTRLTVV.

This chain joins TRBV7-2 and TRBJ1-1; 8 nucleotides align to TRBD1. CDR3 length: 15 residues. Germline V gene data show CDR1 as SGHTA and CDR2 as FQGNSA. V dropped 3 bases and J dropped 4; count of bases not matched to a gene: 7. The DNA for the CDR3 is TGTGCCAGCAGCTTTGCACACAGGGGGGCCACTGAAGCTTTCTTT. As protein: CASSFAHRGATEAFF.

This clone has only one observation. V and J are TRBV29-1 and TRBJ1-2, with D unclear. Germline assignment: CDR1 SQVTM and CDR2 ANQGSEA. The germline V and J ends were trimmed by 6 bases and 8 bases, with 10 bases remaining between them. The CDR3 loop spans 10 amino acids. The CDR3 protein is CSVKAIGYTF. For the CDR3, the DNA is TGCAGCGTCAAGGCAATCGGCTACACCTTC. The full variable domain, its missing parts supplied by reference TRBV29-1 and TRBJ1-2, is SAVISQKPSRDICQRGTSLTIQCQVDSQVTMMFWYRQQPGQSLTLIATANQGSEATYESGFVIDKFPISRPNLTFSTLTVSNMSPEDSSIYLCSVKAIGYTFGSGTRLTVV.

CDR3 DNA sequence: TGTGCCAGCAGTGAAGCGCTTCTGGGGAATGAGCAGTTCTTC. Protein sequence: CASSEALLGNEQFF. The chain combines TRBV2 with TRBJ2-1; D not certain. CDR1 is SNHLY and CDR2 is FYNNEI in the germline V gene. V gave up 0 bases and J gave up 7 bases, with 10 bases separating them. CDR3 length: 14 amino acids.

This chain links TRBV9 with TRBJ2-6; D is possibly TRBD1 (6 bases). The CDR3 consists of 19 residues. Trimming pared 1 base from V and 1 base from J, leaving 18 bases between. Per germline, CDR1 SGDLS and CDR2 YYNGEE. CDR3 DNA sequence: TGTGCCAGCAGCGTAACACGGGTGACAGGCCCATCTGGGGCCAACGTCCTGACTTTC. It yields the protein CASSVTRVTGPSGANVLTF.

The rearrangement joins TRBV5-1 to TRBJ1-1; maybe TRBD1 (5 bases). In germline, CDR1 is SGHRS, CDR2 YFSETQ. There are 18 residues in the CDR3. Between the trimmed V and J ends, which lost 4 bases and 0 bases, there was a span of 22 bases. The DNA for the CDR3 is TGCGCCAGCAGCAAGGCCGGGGGAAAGGGTAACATGAACACTGAAGCTTTCTTT. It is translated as CASSKAGGKGNMNTEAFF.

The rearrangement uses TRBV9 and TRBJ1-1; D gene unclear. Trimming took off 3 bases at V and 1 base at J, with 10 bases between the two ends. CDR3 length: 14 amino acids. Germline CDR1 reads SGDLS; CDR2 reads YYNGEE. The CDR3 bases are TGTGCCAGCAGCGAATGGGGTACGAACACTGAAGCTTTCTTT. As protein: CASSEWGTNTEAFF.

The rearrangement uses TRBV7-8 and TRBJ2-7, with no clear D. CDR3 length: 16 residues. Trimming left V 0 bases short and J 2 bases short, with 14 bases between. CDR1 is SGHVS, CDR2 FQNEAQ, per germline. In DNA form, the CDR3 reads TGTGCCAGCAGCTTAGCTTCCAGCCACAAAACCTACGAGCAGTACTTC. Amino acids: CASSLASSHKTYEQYF.

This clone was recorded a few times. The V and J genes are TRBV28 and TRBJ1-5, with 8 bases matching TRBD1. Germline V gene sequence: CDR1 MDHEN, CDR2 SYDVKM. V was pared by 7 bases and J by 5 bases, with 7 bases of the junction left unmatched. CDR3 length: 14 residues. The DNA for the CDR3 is TGTGCCAGCACCGTTACAGGGGGGTATCAGCCCCAGCATTTT. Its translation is CASTVTGGYQPQHF.